This T cell receptor beta chain was documented in a study of CD8 T cells in Susac syndrome. Peripheral blood CD8+ and CD4+ T cells were profiled by TCR beta sequencing. The multiple sclerosis controls, all treatment-naive patients, had relapsing-remitting disease that was stable or active. Negative isolation was used for CD8+ and CD4+ T cells and FACS enrichment for TEMRA cells. The CDR3 length is 15 residues. The junction had 15 bases not matched to a gene; V was cut back by 5 bases and J by 12 bases. CDR1 SGHTA and CDR2 FQGTGA come from the germline V gene. RNA was extracted with the RNeasy kit, and a quantity of about 0.45 to 1 ug was reverse transcribed using random hexamers. With immunoSEQ multiplex PCR, TCR beta CDR3 was amplified across 54 Vbeta and 13 Jbeta. TCRdb processed the immunoSEQ multiplex PCR reads anew with MiXCR; each CDR3 protein has one entry. The sample records 150,000 to 190,000 distinct CDR3 sequences, about 95% being singletons.

This TCR came from a human donor with multiple sclerosis. This chain joins TRBV7-3 and TRBJ2-1; 8 nucleotides align to TRBD2. The sequenced sample consisted of CD8+ T cells from PBMCs. The CDR3 here is CASSGSGGRGDVQFF. The CDR3 nucleotides are TGTGCCAGCAGCGGGAGCGGGGGAAGAGGGGATGTGCAGTTCTTC.